These T cell receptor beta chains were read from a single sample in a study. TCRdb redid the calling of the 5' RACE reads with MiXCR, one entry per CDR3 protein. Of about 6,700 distinct CDR3 sequences detected, roughly 47% appear once; the ten largest clones hold approximately 3%. Material: naive CD4+ T cells sorted from a lymph node. Receptor source: a female donor with breast cancer. Both conserved end residues are part of each CDR3. The order of the fields is clone size, D gene, V gene, J gene, CDR3 protein, CDR3 DNA. The D gene is left open where the match is weak. Size is stated for part of the rows, as once, few or many counts, or as a class when the clone is expanded.

>few|NA|TRBV5-5|TRBJ1-6
CASSSRNSPLHF
TGTGCCAGCAGCTCTAGAAATTCACCCCTCCACTTT
>few|NA|TRBV5-1|TRBJ2-3
CASSLGGLDTQYF
TGCGCCAGCAGCTTGGGAGGACTTGACACGCAGTATTTT
>NA|NA|TRBV5-1|TRBJ2-1
CASSSQGIGNNEQFF
TGCGCCAGCAGCTCACAGGGTATTGGGAACAATGAGCAGTTCTTC
>few|NA|TRBV4-2|TRBJ2-5
CASSRGVQETQYF
TGTGCCAGCAGCCGGGGGGTACAAGAGACCCAGTACTTC
>NA|NA|TRBV29-1|TRBJ2-1
CSDADGGIDEQFF
TGCAGCGATGCGGACGGGGGCATCGATGAGCAGTTCTTC
>NA|NA|TRBV20-1|TRBJ1-6
CSAREGYWGNSPLHF
TGCAGTGCTAGGGAAGGGTATTGGGGTAATTCACCCCTCCACTTT
>once|NA|TRBV20-1|TRBJ2-7
CSARDMSGEQYF
TGCAGTGCTAGAGATATGTCGGGGGAGCAGTACTTC
>NA|NA|TRBV12-3/TRBV12-4|TRBJ1-1
CASSFARTEAFF
TGTGCCAGCAGTTTTGCCCGCACCGAAGCTTTCTTT
>NA|NA|TRBV29-1|TRBJ1-1
CSVRPIRGGVAEAFF
TGCAGCGTCCGACCTATCCGGGGTGGAGTAGCTGAAGCTTTCTTT
>NA|NA|TRBV6-4|TRBJ1-1
CARLHGQPNTMGNTEAFF
TGTGCCAGGCTGCACGGACAGCCAAACACCATGGGGAACACTGAAGCTTTCTTT
>NA|NA|TRBV24-1|TRBJ2-3
CATSEPTLAGDTQYF
TGTGCCACCAGTGAGCCGACCTTGGCGGGAGATACGCAGTATTTT
>NA|NA|TRBV7-8|TRBJ2-3
CASSPSGPTDTQYF
TGTGCCAGCAGCCCCAGCGGCCCCACAGATACGCAGTATTTT
>NA|NA|TRBV20-1|TRBJ2-1
CSASAYNEQFF
TGCAGTGCTTCGGCATACAATGAGCAGTTCTTC
>NA|NA|TRBV20-1|TRBJ2-1
CSGSPFVQNEQFF
TGCAGTGGCTCCCCTTTTGTACAGAATGAGCAGTTCTTC
>few|NA|TRBV5-1|TRBJ2-7
CASSLTAPYEQYF
TGCGCTAGCAGCTTAACGGCCCCCTACGAGCAGTACTTC
>NA|NA|TRBV7-3|TRBJ2-1
CASSLTTTNHEQFF
TGTGCCAGCAGCTTAACGACGACAAATCATGAGCAGTTCTTC
>few|NA|TRBV20-1|TRBJ1-2
CSARRQINYGYTF
TGCAGTGCTAGGCGACAGATTAACTATGGCTACACCTTC
>NA|NA|TRBV21-1|TRBJ1-5
CASSKARAATSNQPQHF
TGTGCCAGCAGCAAAGCTCGGGCAGCTACTAGCAATCAGCCCCAGCATTTT
>few|TRBD2|TRBV11-1|TRBJ2-1
CASSLDSGRINEQFF
TGTGCCAGCAGCTTAGATAGCGGGAGAATCAATGAGCAGTTCTTC
>NA|NA|TRBV18|TRBJ1-5
CASSQGLNQPQHF
TGTGCCAGCTCACAGGGGCTCAATCAGCCCCAGCATTTT
>few|TRBD2|TRBV20-1|TRBJ2-1
CSVGVTSGGAGSNEQFF
TGCAGTGTAGGGGTCACTAGCGGGGGGGCGGGGAGCAATGAGCAGTTCTTC
>few|NA|TRBV5-1|TRBJ1-2
CASSLSQANYGYTF
TGCGCCAGCAGCTTATCTCAGGCTAACTATGGCTACACCTTC
>few|NA|TRBV6-5|TRBJ2-1
CASRTALSYNEQFF
TGTGCCAGCCGGACGGCCCTCTCCTACAATGAGCAGTTCTTC
>NA|NA|TRBV20-1|TRBJ1-4
CSAKATNEKLFF
TGCAGCGCGAAAGCAACTAATGAAAAACTGTTTTTC
>few|TRBD1|TRBV10-3|TRBJ1-2
CAISESPGQVYGYTF
TGTGCCATCAGTGAGTCGCCGGGACAGGTCTATGGCTACACCTTC
>NA|NA|TRBV28|TRBJ1-3
CASSSPPGSSSGNTIYF
TGTGCCAGCAGTTCTCCCCCGGGTAGCAGCTCTGGAAACACCATATATTTT
>NA|TRBD1|TRBV20-1|TRBJ2-5
CSASIPDRADETQYF
TGCAGTGCTAGCATCCCTGACAGGGCAGATGAGACCCAGTACTTC
>NA|NA|TRBV10-3|TRBJ1-6
CAISEGRGNSHLHF
TGTGCCATCAGTGAAGGGAGGGGAAATTCACACCTCCACTTT
>NA|NA|TRBV6-6|TRBJ1-2
CASRLNRQIPNYGYTF
TGTGCCAGCAGACTAAACCGACAGATCCCTAACTATGGCTACACCTTC